A selection of T cell receptor beta chains follows, all from one sample in a study of control samples from healthy donors and cancer patients. The protocol was immunoSEQ multiplex PCR, while the TCRdb copy is restricted to in-frame clones and leaves out a portion. The table has around 110,000 clones, 85% to 90% seen once; the top ten hold 1% to 1.4%. Specimen: PBMCs. The receptors derive from a woman in her 50s with colorectal cancer. Each CDR3 is given with its conserved first and last residue. D genes are given only for firm matches. Clone size is not always given. Where it is, it says once, few, many or a class for expanded clones.

j_call d_call clone_size v_call cdr3_nt cdr3_aa
TRBJ2-7 TRBD1 - TRBV3-1/TRBV3-2 TGTGCCAGCAGCCAAAGGACAGGGTCTTCCGAGCAGTACTTC CASSQRTGSSEQYF
TRBJ1-4 - - TRBV7-8 TGTGCCAGCAGCTTAGGACAGCTTAATGAAAAACTGTTTTTT CASSLGQLNEKLFF
TRBJ1-2 - - TRBV7-8 TGTGCCAGCAGCTCAGGTATAGGACGAGTCATTAACTATGGCTACACCTTC CASSSGIGRVINYGYTF
TRBJ2-3 TRBD2 - TRBV19 TGTGCCAGTAGTACGCCGGGGGGTCCTAGCACAGATACGCAGTATTTT CASSTPGGPSTDTQYF
TRBJ1-2 - once TRBV28 TGTGCCAGCAGTCAATTCCAGTCTGAATACTATGGCTACACCTTC CASSQFQSEYYGYTF
TRBJ1-2 - - TRBV10-3 TGTGCCATCAGTGAGGGGGGGCTGGCAGCGAACTATGGCTACACCTTC CAISEGGLAANYGYTF
TRBJ2-7 - few TRBV19 TGTGCCAGTAGTATAGTGCCGGGTGCCGTCTACGAGCAGTACTTC CASSIVPGAVYEQYF
TRBJ1-2 - once TRBV6-5 TGTGCCAGCAGTTACAGGGGCGGCTATGGCTACACCTTC CASSYRGGYGYTF
TRBJ1-1 TRBD1 - TRBV13 TGTGCCAGCAGCAGGGGACAGGGAGGCACTGAAGCTTTCTTT CASSRGQGGTEAFF
TRBJ1-5 - - TRBV6-1 TGTGCCAGCCATGCCGGGGTTTATAGCAATCAGCCCCAGCATTTT CASHAGVYSNQPQHF
TRBJ2-3 - - TRBV30 TGTGCCTGGAGTGGGGGAGGGGGGGCAGATACGCAGTATTTT CAWSGGGGADTQYF
TRBJ1-4 - - TRBV3-1/TRBV3-2 TGTGCCAGCAGCCAGGGGGAGGGAGGCCCTAATGAAAAACTGTTTTTT CASSQGEGGPNEKLFF
TRBJ1-4 - - TRBV5-8 TGTGCCAGCGGTCAAGGGTGGACTAATGAAAAACTGTTTTTT CASGQGWTNEKLFF
TRBJ2-7 - - TRBV5-6 TGTGCCAGCAGCCTGGCCGGCACAGTCACCTACGAGCAGTACTTC CASSLAGTVTYEQYF
TRBJ1-3 - - TRBV13 TGTGCCAGCAGCCTGGCTGGGGGCAAGGACCCTGGAAACACCATATATTTT CASSLAGGKDPGNTIYF
TRBJ1-2 - - TRBV29-1 TGCAGCGTTGAAGAGATCAGGGGCGATGGCTACACCTTC CSVEEIRGDGYTF
TRBJ2-3 - - TRBV6-2/TRBV6-3 TGTGCCAGCAGTTATGACTCCACTAGCACAGATACGCAGTATTTT CASSYDSTSTDTQYF
TRBJ1-4 - once TRBV7-9 TGTGCCAGCAGCTTAGCCGGCACGATTAATGAAAAACTGTTTTTT CASSLAGTINEKLFF
TRBJ1-4 - - TRBV20-1 TGCAGTGCCAGTCGGTATGAAAAGGGGGAAAAACTGTTTTTT CSASRYEKGEKLFF
TRBJ1-2 - - TRBV3-1/TRBV3-2 TGTGCCAGCAGCCAAGGTCTAGGGGGAAACTATGGCTACACCTTC CASSQGLGGNYGYTF
TRBJ1-2 - many TRBV15 TGTGCCACCAGCAGAGAATTTGAACGGACCTATGGCTACACCTTC CATSREFERTYGYTF
TRBJ2-7 TRBD1 - TRBV7-2 TGTGCCAGCAGCTTAGCGGGACAGGGTCTGTACGAGCAGTACTTC CASSLAGQGLYEQYF
TRBJ1-2 TRBD1 - TRBV10-3 TGTGCCATCAGTGATTCGAGAGGGGGCGGTGGCTACACCTTC CAISDSRGGGGYTF
TRBJ2-5 - - TRBV5-1 TGCGCCAGCAGCGGCACGGGACTCCGAATTGGGACCCAGTACTTC CASSGTGLRIGTQYF
TRBJ2-2 TRBD2 - TRBV5-1 TGCGCCAGCAGCTTACTTCCCGGACTAGCGGGAGCGGGCGGGGAGCTGTTTTTT CASSLLPGLAGAGGELFF
TRBJ2-7 - - TRBV6-6 TGTGCCAGCAGTTACTCGTGGGTGCAGTACTTC CASSYSWVQYF
TRBJ2-7 TRBD2 - TRBV5-1 TGCGCCAGCAGCTTGGCCCCGGGGCTAGCGGGGACCACGTACGAGCAGTACTTC CASSLAPGLAGTTYEQYF
TRBJ1-5 - once TRBV29-1 TGCAGCGTTGAATGGGGAGGCAATCAGCCCCAGCATTTT CSVEWGGNQPQHF
TRBJ1-2 - - TRBV7-8 TGTGCCAGCAGCCCCAGCCCACGAGAACGCTCTAACTATGGCTACACCTTC CASSPSPRERSNYGYTF
TRBJ2-5 TRBD2 - TRBV5-1 TGCGCCAGCAGCGCAATAGCGGGGGCGGGAGAGACCCAGTACTTC CASSAIAGAGETQYF
TRBJ2-7 TRBD1 - TRBV28 TGTGCCAGCAGTTTATTACAGGGGGCTAGGGACGAGCAGTACTTC CASSLLQGARDEQYF
TRBJ2-3 - once TRBV19 TGTGCCAGTAGTAACACGGGGGGCGAGTATTTT CASSNTGGEYF
TRBJ2-5 TRBD2 once TRBV19 TGTGCCAGTAGTATAGTGGAGGCGGGAGGGCCGGGGGAGACCCAGTACTTC CASSIVEAGGPGETQYF
TRBJ2-5 TRBD2 few TRBV11-2 TGTGCCAGCAGCTCTAGCGGCGGGGAGACCCAGTACTTC CASSSSGGETQYF
TRBJ2-1 - - TRBV27 TGTGCCAGCAGTTTATCGCGACTGACAAACAATGAGCAGTTCTTC CASSLSRLTNNEQFF
TRBJ1-6 - - TRBV25-1 TGTGCCAGCACCCCCGGGGCAGCTAGGAATTCACCCCTCCACTTT CASTPGAARNSPLHF
TRBJ2-3 - few TRBV7-8 TGTGCCAGCAGCTTAGGTAAACATGGCACAGATACGCAGTATTTT CASSLGKHGTDTQYF
TRBJ1-3 - - TRBV15 TGTGCCACCAGCAGAGGCCGTTTAGTCCTGAGCTCTGGAAACACCATATATTTT CATSRGRLVLSSGNTIYF
TRBJ1-5 - - TRBV7-2 TGTGCCAGCAGCTTAGGGCGGCCCCGCAATCAGCCCCAGCATTTT CASSLGRPRNQPQHF
TRBJ2-7 - - TRBV18 TGTGCCAGCTCGTCCTCCCGGGACACCTCCTACGAGCAGTACTTC CASSSSRDTSYEQYF
TRBJ2-3 - - TRBV12-3/TRBV12-4 TGTGCCAGCAGCAGGGAAGCAGATACGCAGTATTTT CASSREADTQYF
TRBJ2-3 - - TRBV18 TGTGCCAGCTCACCACCCGCTCAGGGGCACACAGATACGCAGTATTTT CASSPPAQGHTDTQYF
TRBJ2-3 - - TRBV5-1 TGCGCCAGCACCCCGCTGGATATGACAGATACGCAGTATTTT CASTPLDMTDTQYF
TRBJ2-3 TRBD2 - TRBV10-3 TGTGCCATCAGAGGGCTAGCGGGAGGTGCCACTAGCACAGATACGCAGTATTTT CAIRGLAGGATSTDTQYF
TRBJ2-1 TRBD2 - TRBV10-1 TGCGCCAGCAGTGAGAGAGTAGCGGGGGGGTCCAATGAGCAGTTCTTC CASSERVAGGSNEQFF
TRBJ2-1 TRBD1 - TRBV5-1 TGCGCCAGCAGCGATGGACAGGGCTACAATGAGCAGTTCTTC CASSDGQGYNEQFF
TRBJ2-3 - - TRBV11-1 TGTGCCAGCAGCTTAGAACGACGAGCAGATACGCAGTATTTT CASSLERRADTQYF
TRBJ1-1 - once TRBV5-1 TGCGCCAGCAGCTTCGGGACTGAAGCTTTCTTT CASSFGTEAFF
TRBJ2-7 TRBD1 - TRBV6-5 TGTGCCAGCAGTAAACCGGGACAGGGGTTCTACGAGCAGTACTTC CASSKPGQGFYEQYF
TRBJ2-7 TRBD2 - TRBV18 TGTGCCAGCTCACATGAGACTAGCGGTGCCTCCTACGAGCAGTACTTC CASSHETSGASYEQYF